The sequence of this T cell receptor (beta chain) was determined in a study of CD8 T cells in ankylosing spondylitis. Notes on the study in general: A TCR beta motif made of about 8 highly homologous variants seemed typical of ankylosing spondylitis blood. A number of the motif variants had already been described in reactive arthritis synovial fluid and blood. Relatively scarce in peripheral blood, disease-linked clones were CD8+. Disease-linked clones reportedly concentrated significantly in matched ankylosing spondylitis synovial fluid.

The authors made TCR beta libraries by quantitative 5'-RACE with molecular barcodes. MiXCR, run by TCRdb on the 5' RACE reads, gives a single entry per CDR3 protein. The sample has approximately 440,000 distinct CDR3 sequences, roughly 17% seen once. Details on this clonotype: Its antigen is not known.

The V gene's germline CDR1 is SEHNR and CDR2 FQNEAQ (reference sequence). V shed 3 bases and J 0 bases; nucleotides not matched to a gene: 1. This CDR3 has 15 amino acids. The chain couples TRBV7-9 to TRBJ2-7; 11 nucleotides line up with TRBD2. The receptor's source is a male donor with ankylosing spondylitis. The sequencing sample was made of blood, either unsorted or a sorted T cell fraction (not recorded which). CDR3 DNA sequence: TGTGCCAGCAGCTTTACTAGCGGGAGCTCCTACGAGCAGTACTTC. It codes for CASSFTSGSSYEQYF.